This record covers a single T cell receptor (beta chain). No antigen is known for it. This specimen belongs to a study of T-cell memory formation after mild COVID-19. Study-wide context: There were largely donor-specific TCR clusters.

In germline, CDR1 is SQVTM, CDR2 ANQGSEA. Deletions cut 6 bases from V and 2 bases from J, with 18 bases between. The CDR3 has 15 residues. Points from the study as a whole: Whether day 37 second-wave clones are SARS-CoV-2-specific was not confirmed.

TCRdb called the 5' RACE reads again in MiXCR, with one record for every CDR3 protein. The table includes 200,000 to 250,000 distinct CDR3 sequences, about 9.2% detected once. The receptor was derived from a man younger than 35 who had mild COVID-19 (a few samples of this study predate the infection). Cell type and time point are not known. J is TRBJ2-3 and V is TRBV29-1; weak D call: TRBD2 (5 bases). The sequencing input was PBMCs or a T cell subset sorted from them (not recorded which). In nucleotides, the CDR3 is TGCAGCGTCCGGACGGACTTGCACTTCACAGATACGCAGTATTTT. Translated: CSVRTDLHFTDTQYF.